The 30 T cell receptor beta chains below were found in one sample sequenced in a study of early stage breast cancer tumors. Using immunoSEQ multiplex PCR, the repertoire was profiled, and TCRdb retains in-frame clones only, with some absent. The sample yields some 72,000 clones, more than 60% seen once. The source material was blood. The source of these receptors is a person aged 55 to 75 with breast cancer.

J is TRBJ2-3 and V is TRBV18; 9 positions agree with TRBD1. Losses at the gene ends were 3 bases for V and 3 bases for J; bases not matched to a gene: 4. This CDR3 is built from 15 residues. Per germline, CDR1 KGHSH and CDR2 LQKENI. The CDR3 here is CASSPTGGRTDTQYF. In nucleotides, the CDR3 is TGTGCCAGCTCACCGACAGGGGGAAGGACAGATACGCAGTATTTT.

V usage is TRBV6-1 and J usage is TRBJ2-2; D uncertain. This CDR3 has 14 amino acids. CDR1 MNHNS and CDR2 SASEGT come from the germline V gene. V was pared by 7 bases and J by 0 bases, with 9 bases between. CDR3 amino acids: CASTGQPNTGELFF. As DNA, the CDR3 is TGTGCCAGCACAGGCCAGCCGAACACCGGGGAGCTGTTTTTT.

CDR3 sequence reads: CASSLGGYTGELFF. The CDR3 DNA sequence: TGTGCCAGCAGCTTGGGGGGATACACCGGGGAGCTGTTTTTT. The rearrangement uses TRBV7-9 and TRBJ2-2, with D possibly TRBD2 on 6 matching bases. Germline V CDR1 and CDR2: SEHNR, FQNEAQ (reference sequence). The CDR3 contains 14 residues. V was clipped by 3 bases and J by 3 bases, with 8 bases between them.

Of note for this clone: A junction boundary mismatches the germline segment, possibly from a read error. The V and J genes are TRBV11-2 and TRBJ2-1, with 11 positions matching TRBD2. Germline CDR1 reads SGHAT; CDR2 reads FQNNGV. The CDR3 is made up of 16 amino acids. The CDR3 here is CASSPPLAGGYDEQFF. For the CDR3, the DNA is TGTGCCAGCAGCCCACCCCTAGCGGGGGGCTACGATGAGCAGTTCTTC. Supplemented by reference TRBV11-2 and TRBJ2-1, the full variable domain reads EAGVAQSPRYKIIEKRQSVAFWCNPISGHATLYWYQQILGQGPKLLIQFQNNGVVDDSQLPKDRFSAERLKGVDSTLKIQPAKLEDSAVYLCASSPPLAGGYDEQFFGPGTRLTVL.

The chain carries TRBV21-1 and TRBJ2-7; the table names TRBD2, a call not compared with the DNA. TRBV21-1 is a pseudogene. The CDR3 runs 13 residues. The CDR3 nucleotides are TGTGCCAGCAGTATCTCCGTGTTAGACGAGCAGTACTTC. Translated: CASSISVLDEQYF.

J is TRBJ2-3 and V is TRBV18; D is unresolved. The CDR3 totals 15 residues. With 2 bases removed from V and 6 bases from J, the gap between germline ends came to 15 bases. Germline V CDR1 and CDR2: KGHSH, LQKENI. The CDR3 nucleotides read TGTGCCAGCTCACCAGCGGACGTAAGTTTGGATACGCAGTATTTT. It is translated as CASSPADVSLDTQYF.

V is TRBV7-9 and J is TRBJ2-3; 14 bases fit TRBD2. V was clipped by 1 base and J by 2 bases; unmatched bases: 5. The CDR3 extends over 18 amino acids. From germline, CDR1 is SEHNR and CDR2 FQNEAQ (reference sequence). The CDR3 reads CASSLGGLAGGHTDTQYF. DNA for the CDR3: TGTGCCAGCAGCTTAGGAGGACTAGCGGGAGGTCACACAGATACGCAGTATTTT.

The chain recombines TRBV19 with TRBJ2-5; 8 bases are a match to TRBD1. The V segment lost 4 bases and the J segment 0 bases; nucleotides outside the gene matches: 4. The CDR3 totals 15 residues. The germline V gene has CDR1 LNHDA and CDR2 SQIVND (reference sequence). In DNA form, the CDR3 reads TGTGCCAGTAGTACCGGACAGGGCAACCAAGAGACCCAGTACTTC. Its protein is CASSTGQGNQETQYF.

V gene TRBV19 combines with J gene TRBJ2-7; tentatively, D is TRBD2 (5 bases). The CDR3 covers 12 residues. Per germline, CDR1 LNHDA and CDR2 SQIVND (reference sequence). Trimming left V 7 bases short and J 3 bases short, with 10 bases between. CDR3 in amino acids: CASNQGGYEQYF. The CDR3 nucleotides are TGTGCCAGTAACCAAGGAGGCTACGAGCAGTACTTC.

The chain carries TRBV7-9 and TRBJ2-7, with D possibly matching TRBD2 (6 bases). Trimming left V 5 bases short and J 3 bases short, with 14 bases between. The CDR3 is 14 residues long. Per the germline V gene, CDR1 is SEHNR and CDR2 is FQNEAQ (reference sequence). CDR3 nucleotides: TGTGCCAGCAGCGTTGGAGGGAACGTCTACGAGCAGTACTTC. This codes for CASSVGGNVYEQYF.

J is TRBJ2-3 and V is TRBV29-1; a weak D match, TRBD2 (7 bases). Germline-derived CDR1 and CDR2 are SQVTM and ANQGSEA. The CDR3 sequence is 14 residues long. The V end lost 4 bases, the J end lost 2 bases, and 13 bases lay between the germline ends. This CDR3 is CSVAGGSVTDTQYF. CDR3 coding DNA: TGCAGCGTTGCGGGGGGCTCAGTCACAGATACGCAGTATTTT.

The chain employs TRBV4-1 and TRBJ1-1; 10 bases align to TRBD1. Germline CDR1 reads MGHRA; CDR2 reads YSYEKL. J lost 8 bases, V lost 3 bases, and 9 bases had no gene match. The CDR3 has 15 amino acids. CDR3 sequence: CASSHRQGAVFEAFF. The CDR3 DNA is TGCGCCAGCAGCCACAGACAGGGGGCTGTTTTCGAAGCTTTCTTT.

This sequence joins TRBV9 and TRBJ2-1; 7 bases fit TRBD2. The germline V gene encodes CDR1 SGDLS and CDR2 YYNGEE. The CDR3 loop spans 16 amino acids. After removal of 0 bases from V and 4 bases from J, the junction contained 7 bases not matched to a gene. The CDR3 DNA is TGTGCCAGCAGCGTAGTGGTTAGCGGGCTTTACAATGAGCAGTTCTTC. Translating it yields CASSVVVSGLYNEQFF. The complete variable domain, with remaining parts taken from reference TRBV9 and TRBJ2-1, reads DSGVTQTPKHLITATGQRVTLRCSPRSGDLSVYWYQQSLDQGLQFLIQYYNGEERAKGNILERFSAQQFPDLHSELNLSSLELGDSALYFCASSVVVSGLYNEQFFGPGTRLTVL.

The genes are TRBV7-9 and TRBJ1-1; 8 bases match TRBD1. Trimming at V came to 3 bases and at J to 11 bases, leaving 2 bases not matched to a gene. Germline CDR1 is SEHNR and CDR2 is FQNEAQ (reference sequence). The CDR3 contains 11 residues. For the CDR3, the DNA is TGTGCCAGCAGCTTGACAGGGGCCGCTTTCTTT. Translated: CASSLTGAAFF.

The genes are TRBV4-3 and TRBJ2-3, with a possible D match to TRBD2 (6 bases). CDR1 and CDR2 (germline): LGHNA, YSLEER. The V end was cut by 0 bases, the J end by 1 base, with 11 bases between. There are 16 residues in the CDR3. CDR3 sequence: CASSQDRIAGTDTQYF. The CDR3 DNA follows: TGCGCCAGCAGCCAAGATCGAATAGCGGGCACAGATACGCAGTATTTT.

The CDR3 sequence: CASSRDRAEGEKLFF. The CDR3 DNA is TGTGCCAGCAGCCGGGATCGGGCGGAGGGTGAAAAACTGTTTTTT. The V call is TRBV6-5, the J call TRBJ1-4; D is uncertain. CDR1 and CDR2 (germline): MNHEY, SVGAGI. The CDR3 covers 15 residues. Between the trimmed V and J ends, which lost 6 bases and 7 bases, there was a span of 18 bases.

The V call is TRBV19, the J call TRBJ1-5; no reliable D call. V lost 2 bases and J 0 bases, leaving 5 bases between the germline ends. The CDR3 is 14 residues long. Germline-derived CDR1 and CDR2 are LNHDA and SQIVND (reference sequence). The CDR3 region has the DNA TGTGCCAGTAGTATACGGTATAGCAATCAGCCCCAGCATTTT. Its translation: CASSIRYSNQPQHF.

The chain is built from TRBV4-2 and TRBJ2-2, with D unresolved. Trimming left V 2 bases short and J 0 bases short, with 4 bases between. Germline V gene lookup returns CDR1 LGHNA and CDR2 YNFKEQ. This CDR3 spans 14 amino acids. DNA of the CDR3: TGTGCCAGCAGCCAATGGTCGAACACCGGGGAGCTGTTTTTT. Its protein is CASSQWSNTGELFF.

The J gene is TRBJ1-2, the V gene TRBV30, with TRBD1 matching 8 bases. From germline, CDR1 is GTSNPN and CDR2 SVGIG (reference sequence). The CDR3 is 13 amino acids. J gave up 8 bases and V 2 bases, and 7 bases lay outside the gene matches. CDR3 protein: CAWSMGRGQGYTF. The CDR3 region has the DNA TGTGCCTGGAGTATGGGCAGGGGGCAAGGCTACACCTTC. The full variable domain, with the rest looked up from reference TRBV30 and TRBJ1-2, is SQTIHQWPATLVQPVGSPLSLECTVEGTSNPNLYWYRQAAGRGLQLLFYSVGIGQISSEVPQNLSASRPQDRQFILSSKKLLLSDSGFYLCAWSMGRGQGYTFGSGTRLTVV.

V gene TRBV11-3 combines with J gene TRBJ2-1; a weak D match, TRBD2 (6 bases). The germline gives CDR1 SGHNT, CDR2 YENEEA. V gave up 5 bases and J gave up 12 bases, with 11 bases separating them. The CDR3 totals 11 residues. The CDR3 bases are TGTGCCAGCAGCCGCGGGGAGAGGCAGTTCTTC. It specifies CASSRGERQFF.

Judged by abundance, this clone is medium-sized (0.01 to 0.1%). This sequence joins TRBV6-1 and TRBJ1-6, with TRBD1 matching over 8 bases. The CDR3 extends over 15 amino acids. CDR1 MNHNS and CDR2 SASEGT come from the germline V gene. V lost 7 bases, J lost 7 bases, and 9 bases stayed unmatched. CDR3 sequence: CASTVDRAGNSPLHF. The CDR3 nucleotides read TGTGCCAGCACCGTGGACAGGGCGGGGAATTCACCCCTCCACTTT.

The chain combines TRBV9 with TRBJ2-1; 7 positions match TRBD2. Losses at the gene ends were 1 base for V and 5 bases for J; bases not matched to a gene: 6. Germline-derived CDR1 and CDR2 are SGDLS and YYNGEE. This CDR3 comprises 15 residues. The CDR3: CASSVSPAGNNEQFF. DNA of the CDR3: TGTGCCAGCAGCGTAAGTCCAGCGGGAAACAATGAGCAGTTCTTC.

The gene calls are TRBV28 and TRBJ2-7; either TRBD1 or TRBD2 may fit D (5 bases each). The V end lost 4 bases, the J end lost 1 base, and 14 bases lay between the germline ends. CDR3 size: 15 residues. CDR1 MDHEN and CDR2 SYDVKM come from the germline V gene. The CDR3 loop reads CASSYGPGPSYEQYF. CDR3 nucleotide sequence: TGTGCCAGCAGTTATGGGCCGGGGCCTTCCTACGAGCAGTACTTC.

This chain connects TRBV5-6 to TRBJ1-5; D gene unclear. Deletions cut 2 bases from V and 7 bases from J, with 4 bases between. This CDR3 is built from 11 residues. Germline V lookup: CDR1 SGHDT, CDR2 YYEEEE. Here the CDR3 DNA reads TGTGCCAGCAGCTTCGACCAGCCCCAGCATTTT. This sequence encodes CASSFDQPQHF.

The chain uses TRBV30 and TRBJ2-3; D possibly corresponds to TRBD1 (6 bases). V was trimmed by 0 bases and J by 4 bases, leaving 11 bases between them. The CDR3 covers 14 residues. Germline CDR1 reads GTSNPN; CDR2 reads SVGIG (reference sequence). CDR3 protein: CAWSVFTGPDTQYF. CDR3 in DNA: TGTGCCTGGAGTGTATTTACAGGGCCAGATACGCAGTATTTT.

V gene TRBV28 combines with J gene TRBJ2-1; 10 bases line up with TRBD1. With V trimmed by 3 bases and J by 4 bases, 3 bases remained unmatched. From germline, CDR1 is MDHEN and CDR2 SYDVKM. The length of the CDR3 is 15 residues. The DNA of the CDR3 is TGTGCCAGCAGTTTGTGGACAGGGGGATACAATGAGCAGTTCTTC. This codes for CASSLWTGGYNEQFF.

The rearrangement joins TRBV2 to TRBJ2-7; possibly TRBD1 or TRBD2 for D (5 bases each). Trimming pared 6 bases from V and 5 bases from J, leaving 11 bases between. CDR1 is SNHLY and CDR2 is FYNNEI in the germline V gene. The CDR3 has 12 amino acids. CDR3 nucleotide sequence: TGTGCCAGCAGGGGAATGGGGGACGAGCAGTACTTC. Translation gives CASRGMGDEQYF.

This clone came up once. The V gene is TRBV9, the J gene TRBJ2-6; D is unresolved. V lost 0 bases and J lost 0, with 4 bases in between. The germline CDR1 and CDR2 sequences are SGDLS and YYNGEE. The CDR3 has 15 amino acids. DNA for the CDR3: TGTGCCAGCAGCGTAGCGGGCTCTGGGGCCAACGTCCTGACTTTC. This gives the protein CASSVAGSGANVLTF. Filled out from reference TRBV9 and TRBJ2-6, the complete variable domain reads DSGVTQTPKHLITATGQRVTLRCSPRSGDLSVYWYQQSLDQGLQFLIQYYNGEERAKGNILERFSAQQFPDLHSELNLSSLELGDSALYFCASSVAGSGANVLTFGAGSRLTVL.

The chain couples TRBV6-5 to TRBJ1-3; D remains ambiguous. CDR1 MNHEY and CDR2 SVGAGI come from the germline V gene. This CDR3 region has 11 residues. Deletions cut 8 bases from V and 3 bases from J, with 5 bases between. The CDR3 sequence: CASFNGNTIYF. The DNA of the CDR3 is TGTGCCAGCTTTAATGGAAACACCATATATTTT.

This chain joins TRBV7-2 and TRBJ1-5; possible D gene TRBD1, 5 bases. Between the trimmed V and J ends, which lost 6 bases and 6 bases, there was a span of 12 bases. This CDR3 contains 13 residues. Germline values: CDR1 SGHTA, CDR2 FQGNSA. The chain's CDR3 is CASSPRGGQPQHF. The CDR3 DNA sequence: TGTGCCAGCAGTCCCCGCGGGGGTCAGCCCCAGCATTTT.